A selection of T cell receptor beta chains follows, all from one sample in a study of blood T cell repertoires in COVID-19. Clones were read by immunoSEQ multiplex PCR, and TCRdb kept only the in-frame ones, dropping some. Here the sample spans 280,000 or so clones, around 82% being singletons. Sequenced sample: peripheral blood. These receptors were collected from a woman aged 50 to 60 who had recovered from COVID-19. Each CDR3 is given with its conserved first and last residue.

j_gene | v_gene | CDR3aa
TRBJ2-4 | TRBV3-1/TRBV3-2 | CASSRDRNIQYF
TRBJ1-4 | TRBV5-4 | CASSRTTEVNEKLFF
TRBJ1-1 | TRBV25-1 | CASSEFGQMNTEAFF
TRBJ1-1 | TRBV30 | CAWSVIAGRNTEAFF
TRBJ1-3 | TRBV19 | CASKGTALGNTIYF
TRBJ2-1 | TRBV6-5 | CASRLTGPFDNEQFF
TRBJ2-7 | TRBV9 | CASSVVAGQGIYEQYF
TRBJ2-2 | TRBV28 | CASSSAGNTGELFF
TRBJ2-7 | TRBV6-1 | CASSEALRGGEQYF
TRBJ2-7 | TRBV18 | CASSQPSGSPDEQYF
TRBJ1-2 | TRBV3-1/TRBV3-2 | CASRPGQTYYGYTF
TRBJ2-2 | TRBV6-5 | CASSPRGWNTGELFF
TRBJ1-2 | TRBV4-1 | CASSQMQSGFYGYTF
TRBJ2-7 | TRBV6-5 | CASGGRDRAYEQYF
TRBJ1-2 | TRBV19 | CASSISGQGAYGYTF
TRBJ2-3 | TRBV9 | CASSVALRTDTQYF
TRBJ1-2 | TRBV7-2 | CASSLGQGSYGYTF
TRBJ1-5 | TRBV10-3 | CAISENQGNQPQHF
TRBJ2-7 | TRBV2 | CASSARGAYEQYF
TRBJ2-5 | TRBV5-5 | CASSPGLAGEQETQYF
TRBJ1-5 | TRBV28 | CASSGFDRYNQPQHF
TRBJ2-1 | TRBV29-1 | CSVEDGTDRPSSYNEQFF
TRBJ2-7 | TRBV2 | CASSEDMAGGMYEQYF
TRBJ2-7 | TRBV18 | CASSRDSLRGEQYF
TRBJ2-5 | TRBV5-1 | CASTLLGTGILETQYF
TRBJ2-1 | TRBV9 | CASSRERGRAYNEQFF
TRBJ1-3 | TRBV30 | CAWSRQTGNTIYF
TRBJ1-2 | TRBV2 | CASSGGSAAYGYTF
TRBJ1-5 | TRBV4-3 | CASSQGTGSNQPQHF
TRBJ2-5 | TRBV7-2 | CASSLGSGGVETQYF
TRBJ1-5 | TRBV4-2 | CASSQDTDQPQHF
TRBJ1-2 | TRBV5-4 | CASSLTESYGYTF
TRBJ1-2 | TRBV2 | CASSRGGAGYTF
TRBJ2-3 | TRBV5-4 | CASSLVPADTDTQYF
TRBJ1-3 | TRBV7-8 | CASSPGDRNTIYF
TRBJ2-5 | TRBV30 | CASARQGRETQYF
TRBJ1-6 | TRBV9 | CASTTGTGTSPLHF
TRBJ2-2 | TRBV2 | CASRVRETGELFF
TRBJ1-2 | TRBV27 | CASSSTAPGQGYGYTF
TRBJ1-1 | TRBV3-1/TRBV3-2 | CASSPSAGAIGTEAFF
TRBJ1-4 | TRBV19 | CASSISQGEKLFF
TRBJ2-2 | TRBV15 | CATSRVRNTGELFF
TRBJ2-2 | TRBV19 | CASSIPGGAIGELFF
TRBJ2-7 | TRBV4-1 | CASSQETSGLPYEQYF
TRBJ1-2 | TRBV3-1/TRBV3-2 | CASSQGTGTYGYTF
TRBJ2-3 | TRBV2 | CASSSGTSGVSTDTQYF
TRBJ1-2 | TRBV5-4 | CASANGGAGSNYGYTF
TRBJ2-2 | TRBV11-2 | CASSLITGTGELFF
TRBJ2-1 | TRBV7-3 | CASSLNGRSSYNEQFF
TRBJ1-6 | TRBV29-1 | CSVGTGDSNSPLHF
TRBJ1-4 | TRBV27 | CASSSRPTGNYDEKLFF
TRBJ2-7 | TRBV27 | CASALGTGAYEQYF
TRBJ2-2 | TRBV27 | CASRGGLAGGSWAGELFF
TRBJ1-6 | TRBV9 | CASSGQPNSPLHF